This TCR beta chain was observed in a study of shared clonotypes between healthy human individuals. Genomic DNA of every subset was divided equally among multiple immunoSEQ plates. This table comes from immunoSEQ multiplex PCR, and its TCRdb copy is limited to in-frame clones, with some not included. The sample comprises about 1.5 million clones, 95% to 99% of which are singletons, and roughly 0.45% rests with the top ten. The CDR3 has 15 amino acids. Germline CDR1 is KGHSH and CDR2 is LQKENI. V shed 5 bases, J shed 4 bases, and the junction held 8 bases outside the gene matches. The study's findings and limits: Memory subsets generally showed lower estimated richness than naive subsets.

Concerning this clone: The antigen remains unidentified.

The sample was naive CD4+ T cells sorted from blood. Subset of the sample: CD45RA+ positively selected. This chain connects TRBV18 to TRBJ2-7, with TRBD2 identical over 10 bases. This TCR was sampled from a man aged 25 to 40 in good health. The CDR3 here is CASSDSSGRVYEQYF. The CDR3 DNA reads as TGTGCCAGCTCAGATTCTAGCGGGAGAGTGTACGAGCAGTACTTC. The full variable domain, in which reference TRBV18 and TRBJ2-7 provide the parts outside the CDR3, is NAGVMQNPRHLVRRRGQEARLRCSPMKGHSHVYWYRQLPEEGLKFMVYLQKENIIDESGMPKERFSAEFPKEGPSILRIQQVVRGDSAAYFCASSDSSGRVYEQYFGPGTRLTVT.